These 3 T cell receptor beta chains originate from one sample sequenced in a study of T cell clones after liver transplantation. Some clones are missing from TCRdb's copy, which holds only in-frame ones; the method was immunoSEQ multiplex PCR. There are about 75,000 clones in the sample; roughly 84% occur only once, and around 2% lies in the top ten. This specimen consisted of CD4+ T cells from blood, obtained around 50 months after liver transplant. Source of these receptors: a human patient who received a liver transplant. Some T cells may originate from the graft donor.

The chain links TRBV20-1 to TRBJ2-5; maybe TRBD2 (6 bases). CDR1 DFQATT and CDR2 SNEGSKA come from the germline V gene (reference sequence). The length of the CDR3 is 11 residues. The CDR3 region is CSVGTRETQYF. The CDR3 nucleotides are TGCAGCGTTGGGACTCGGGAGACCCAGTACTTC.

The genes are TRBV18 and TRBJ2-2; TRBD1 agrees at 7 bases. V shed 4 bases and J 4 bases; nucleotides not matched to a gene: 6. Germline-derived CDR1 and CDR2 are KGHSH and LQKENI. This CDR3 has 15 amino acids. The CDR3 loop reads CASSQKQGTTGELFF. The CDR3 nucleotides are TGTGCCAGCTCACAGAAACAGGGGACCACCGGGGAGCTGTTTTTT.

The chain joins TRBV5-6 to TRBJ1-5, with TRBD1 matching over 8 bases. J gave up 3 bases and V 5 bases, and 10 bases lay outside the gene matches. The CDR3 runs 16 residues. Germline-derived CDR1 and CDR2 are SGHDT and YYEEEE. The CDR3 region is CASSFGQGFYNQPQHF. The CDR3 nucleotides read TGTGCCAGCAGTTTCGGACAGGGTTTTTACAATCAGCCCCAGCATTTT. Full variable domain (outside the CDR3, taken from reference TRBV5-6 and TRBJ1-5): DAGVTQSPTHLIKTRGQQVTLRCSPKSGHDTVSWYQQALGQGPQFIFQYYEEEERQRGNFPDRFSGHQFPNYSSELNVNALLLGDSALYLCASSFGQGFYNQPQHFGDGTRLSIL.